These 4 T cell receptor beta chains were sequenced from one sample in a study of cytomegalovirus exposure and HLA in healthy donors. This PCR relied on a set of 60 Vbeta primers and 13 Jbeta primers. Sequencing used immunoSEQ multiplex PCR; TCRdb keeps in-frame clones, though not all of them. The data show a few hundred thousand clones, with 75% to 85% seen just once and over 0.3% held by the top ten. Sequenced material: PBMCs. All receptors come from a girl aged 2 to 10 in good health and CMV-seronegative.

The chain joins TRBV7-2 to TRBJ2-3; 8 positions agree with TRBD2. The CDR3 runs to 16 residues. CDR1 is SGHTA, CDR2 FQGNSA, per germline. The J segment lost 6 bases and the V segment lost 5 bases, leaving 13 bases of the junction unmatched. CDR3 bases: TGTGCCAGCAGCGACGGACTAGCTTCTTCTGCGGATACGCAGTATTTT. Translated: CASSDGLASSADTQYF.

This chain connects TRBV2 to TRBJ2-2, with D hard to call. Trimming stripped 4 bases from V and 4 bases from J, with 10 bases between. Germline values: CDR1 SNHLY, CDR2 FYNNEI. This CDR3 has 14 residues. This chain's CDR3 is CASSGISGTGELFF. The DNA for the CDR3 is TGTGCCAGCAGTGGGATTTCGGGCACCGGGGAGCTGTTTTTT.

This clone was observed once. The J gene is TRBJ2-2, the V gene TRBV7-2; 8 bases are a match to TRBD1. Trimming cost V 5 bases and J 4 bases; bases outside gene matches: 3. Germline V gene lookup returns CDR1 SGHTA and CDR2 FQGNSA. The CDR3 totals 14 residues. The CDR3, as DNA: TGTGCCAGCAGCACCGGACAGGGCACCGGGGAGCTGTTTTTT. Protein sequence: CASSTGQGTGELFF.

This chain joins TRBV6-1 and TRBJ2-2; no clear D gene. This CDR3 has 15 amino acids. CDR1 is MNHNS and CDR2 is SASEGT in the germline V gene. Deletions cut 7 bases from V and 4 bases from J, with 16 bases between. This CDR3 is CASTAAPFPTGELFF. DNA of the CDR3: TGTGCCAGCACCGCGGCTCCCTTCCCCACCGGGGAGCTGTTTTTT.